Presented here are 19 T cell receptor beta chains from one specimen sequenced in a study of T cell responses to AZD1222 COVID-19 vaccine. The assay was immunoSEQ multiplex PCR, and TCRdb's table has in-frame clones only and misses some. The data hold 130,000 to 150,000 clones, with approximately 78% observed a single time. The specimen was peripheral blood, collected on day 0 of MenACWY control vaccination. The source is an adult in good health.

J is TRBJ2-7 and V is TRBV5-6, with 7 bases identical to TRBD1. The V segment lost 5 bases and the J segment 4 bases; nucleotides outside the gene matches: 6. This CDR3 has 13 amino acids. Germline V gene data show CDR1 as SGHDT and CDR2 as YYEEEE. Here the CDR3 DNA reads TGTGCCAGCAGTTCGGGACAGCCTTACGAGCAGTACTTC. It codes for CASSSGQPYEQYF.

The chain employs TRBV19 and TRBJ1-1, with D possibly being TRBD1 (6 bases). The CDR3 runs 13 residues. Trimming stripped 8 bases from V and 0 bases from J, with 10 bases between. Germline CDR1 and CDR2: LNHDA and SQIVND (reference sequence). The CDR3 DNA reads TGTGCCAGTCACAGGGAGGTGAACACTGAAGCTTTCTTT. This gives the protein CASHREVNTEAFF.

There are a few counts of this clone. This rearrangement joins TRBV3-1 (or the pseudogene TRBV3-2) to TRBJ2-5; D is ambiguous. Germline CDR1 LGHDT, CDR2 YNNKEL (reference sequence). V shed 1 base and J shed 2 bases, with 8 bases lying between them. The CDR3 contains 14 residues. This chain's CDR3 is CASSQGFGQETQYF. The CDR3 DNA reads TGTGCCAGCAGCCAAGGGTTTGGTCAAGAGACCCAGTACTTC.

The chain has TRBV6-2 or TRBV6-3 and TRBJ2-3; 8 bases fit TRBD2. V was clipped by 3 bases and J by 0 bases; unmatched bases: 5. Germline lookup yields CDR1 MNHEY and CDR2 SVGEGT. The length of the CDR3 is 16 residues. This chain's CDR3 is CASSYFSGASTDTQYF. CDR3 nucleotide sequence: TGTGCCAGCAGTTATTTTAGCGGGGCTAGCACAGATACGCAGTATTTT.

The gene calls are TRBV9 and TRBJ1-4; a weak D match, TRBD1 (5 bases). Germline loops: CDR1 SGDLS, CDR2 YYNGEE. This CDR3 spans 15 amino acids. The V end was cut by 3 bases, the J end by 0 bases, with 9 bases between. CDR3 bases: TGTGCCAGCAGCGGATCAGGGTCAACTAATGAAAAACTGTTTTTT. Translating it yields CASSGSGSTNEKLFF.

The chain recombines TRBV5-1 with TRBJ2-1; maybe TRBD1 (6 bases). Between the trimmed V and J ends, which lost 2 bases and 6 bases, there was a span of 15 bases. The CDR3 loop spans 15 amino acids. CDR1 SGHRS and CDR2 YFSETQ come from the germline V gene. In nucleotides, the CDR3 is TGCGCCAGCAGCTTTTATACCGGGACACTCAATGAGCAGTTCTTC. Its translation is CASSFYTGTLNEQFF.

The chain has TRBV7-9 and TRBJ2-3; tentative D call: TRBD2 (6 bases). The V end was cut by 2 bases, the J end by 2 bases, with 14 bases between. This CDR3 is 16 amino acids long. Germline CDR1 and CDR2: SEHNR and FQNEAQ (reference sequence). DNA of the CDR3: TGTGCCAGCAGCTTAAAGGCAACTAGCCCCACAGATACGCAGTATTTT. Translation gives CASSLKATSPTDTQYF.

The chain recombines TRBV18 with TRBJ1-2, with 8 bases fitting TRBD1. Germline V lookup: CDR1 KGHSH, CDR2 LQKENI. CDR3 size: 15 residues. V lost 0 bases, J lost 6 bases, and 6 bases stayed unmatched. The CDR3 nucleotides read TGTGCCAGCTCACCACCGACAGGGGCTAGCCATGGCTACACCTTC. It translates to CASSPPTGASHGYTF.

This chain joins TRBV7-3 and TRBJ2-5; 12 nucleotides match TRBD2. CDR1 and CDR2 from the germline V gene are SGHTA and FQGTGA. V dropped 3 bases and J dropped 3; count of bases not matched to a gene: 2. The CDR3 contains 15 residues. DNA of the CDR3: TGTGCCAGCAGCTTCCTAGCGGGGGGGAAAGAGACCCAGTACTTC. Its protein is CASSFLAGGKETQYF.

The genes are TRBV18 and TRBJ1-2; the D is unclear. The CDR3 extends over 13 amino acids. V was cut by 3 bases and J by 8 bases, with 13 bases left in between. Per germline, CDR1 KGHSH and CDR2 LQKENI. CDR3: CASSPDGRTGYTF. For the CDR3, the DNA is TGTGCCAGCTCACCTGACGGGAGGACGGGCTACACCTTC.

The chain recombines TRBV4-2 with TRBJ2-2; perhaps TRBD2 as D (6 bases). Trimming stripped 0 bases from V and 4 bases from J, with 9 bases between. The CDR3 is made up of 15 amino acids. Germline CDR1 LGHNA, CDR2 YNFKEQ. CDR3 in DNA: TGTGCCAGCAGCCAAGATCCGACTAGCACCGGGGAGCTGTTTTTT. Translated, it gives CASSQDPTSTGELFF.

V is TRBV6-2 or TRBV6-3 and J is TRBJ1-6, with D possibly being TRBD1 (6 bases). V was trimmed by 4 bases and J by 10 bases, leaving 14 bases between them. Looked up from germline, CDR1 is MNHEY and CDR2 is SVGEGT. This CDR3 has 14 residues. CDR3 in amino acids: CASSWGQGGSPLHF. For the CDR3, the DNA is TGTGCCAGCAGTTGGGGACAAGGGGGGTCACCCCTCCACTTT.

V usage is TRBV11-2 and J usage is TRBJ1-2; the D is unclear. The germline V gene has CDR1 SGHAT and CDR2 FQNNGV. Trimming stripped 5 bases from V and 0 bases from J, with 13 bases between. This CDR3 region has 15 residues. CDR3 bases: TGTGCCAGCAGCACCTACGGTCCCGCTAACTATGGCTACACCTTC. Translated, it gives CASSTYGPANYGYTF.

The genes are TRBV7-8 and TRBJ1-2; D unclear. This CDR3 contains 14 residues. Trimming took 4 bases from V and 8 from J, leaving 17 bases between them. Germline V CDR1 and CDR2: SGHVS, FQNEAQ. Here the CDR3 reads CASSSLVGAAGYTF. The CDR3 nucleotides are TGTGCCAGCAGCTCCTTAGTGGGCGCGGCCGGCTACACCTTC.

This clone has a handful of counts. V and J are TRBV5-4 and TRBJ1-3; D is uncertain. Per the germline V gene, CDR1 is SGHNT and CDR2 is YYREEE (reference sequence). The CDR3 has 14 amino acids. Trimming took 3 bases from V and 3 from J, leaving 10 bases between them. CDR3 residues: CASSSMTDGNTIYF. The CDR3 bases are TGTGCCAGCAGCTCAATGACGGATGGAAACACCATATATTTT.

This clone showed up just a few times. J is TRBJ2-5 and V is TRBV18; D gene ambiguous. V lost 2 bases, J lost 9 bases, and 19 bases lay in between. The CDR3 is 15 amino acids. Germline V lookup: CDR1 KGHSH, CDR2 LQKENI. The CDR3 coding sequence is TGTGCCAGCTCACCAGTGGTCAGCGTTTATGAAGCCCAGTACTTC. Its translation: CASSPVVSVYEAQYF.

The chain carries TRBV29-1 and TRBJ1-3; no firm D call. The length of the CDR3 is 14 residues. Deletions cut 3 bases from V and 0 bases from J, with 9 bases between. Germline-derived CDR1 and CDR2 are SQVTM and ANQGSEA. Here the CDR3 reads CSVELLPSGNTIYF. DNA for the CDR3: TGCAGCGTTGAGCTGCTCCCCTCTGGAAACACCATATATTTT.

The chain uses TRBV5-4 and TRBJ1-2; D call uncertain. Trimming removed 1 base at V and 2 bases at J, with 12 bases between. CDR1 is SGHNT, CDR2 YYREEE, per germline (reference sequence). The CDR3 is 15 amino acids. CDR3 in DNA: TGTGCCAGCAGCTTGAGTGGGTTGATCAACTATGGCTACACCTTC. Translated: CASSLSGLINYGYTF.

The chain has TRBV15 and TRBJ1-4, with 7 positions matching TRBD1. V trimming: 1 base; J trimming: 5 bases; junction bases outside the gene matches: 7. The CDR3 contains 16 residues. Germline lookup yields CDR1 LNHNV and CDR2 YYDKDF (reference sequence). The CDR3 bases are TGTGCCACCAGCAGAGGGAACAGGGGATCGAATGAAAAACTGTTTTTT. The encoded protein is CATSRGNRGSNEKLFF. Together with reference TRBV15 and TRBJ1-4, the CDR3 gives the full variable domain: DAMVIQNPRYQVTQFGKPVTLSCSQTLNHNVMYWYQQKSSQAPKLLFHYYDKDFNNEADTPDNFQSRRPNTSFCFLDIRSPGLGDTAMYLCATSRGNRGSNEKLFFGSGTQLSVL.